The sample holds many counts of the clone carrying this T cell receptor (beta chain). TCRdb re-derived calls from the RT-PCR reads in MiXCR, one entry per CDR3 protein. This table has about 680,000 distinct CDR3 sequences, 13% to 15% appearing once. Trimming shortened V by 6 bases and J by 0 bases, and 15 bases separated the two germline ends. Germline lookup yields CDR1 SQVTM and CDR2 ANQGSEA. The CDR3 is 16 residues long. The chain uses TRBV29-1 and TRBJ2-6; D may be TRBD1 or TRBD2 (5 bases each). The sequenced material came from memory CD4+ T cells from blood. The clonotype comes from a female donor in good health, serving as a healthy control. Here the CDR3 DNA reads TGCAGCGTCGGGACGGGCCCCTTCTCTGGGGCCAACGTCCTGACTTTC. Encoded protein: CSVGTGPFSGANVLTF. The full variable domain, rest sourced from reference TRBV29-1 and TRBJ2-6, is SAVISQKPSRDICQRGTSLTIQCQVDSQVTMMFWYRQQPGQSLTLIATANQGSEATYESGFVIDKFPISRPNLTFSTLTVSNMSPEDSSIYLCSVGTGPFSGANVLTFGAGSRLTVL.